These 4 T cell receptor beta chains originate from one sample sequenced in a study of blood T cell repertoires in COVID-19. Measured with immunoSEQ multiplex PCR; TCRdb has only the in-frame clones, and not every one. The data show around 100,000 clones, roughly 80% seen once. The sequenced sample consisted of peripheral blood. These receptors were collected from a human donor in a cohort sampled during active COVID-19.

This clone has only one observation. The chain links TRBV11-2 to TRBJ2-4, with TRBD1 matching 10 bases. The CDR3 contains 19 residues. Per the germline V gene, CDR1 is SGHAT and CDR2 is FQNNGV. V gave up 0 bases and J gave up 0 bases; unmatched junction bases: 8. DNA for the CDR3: TGTGCCAGCAGCTTAGAAAGGGTGGGACAGGGGTTAGCCAAAAACATTCAGTACTTC. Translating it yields CASSLERVGQGLAKNIQYF.

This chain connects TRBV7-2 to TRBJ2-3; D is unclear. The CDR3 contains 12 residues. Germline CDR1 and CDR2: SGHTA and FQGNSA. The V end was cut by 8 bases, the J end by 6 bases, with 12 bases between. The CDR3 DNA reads TGTGCCAGCGGTAAGAGGATGGATACGCAGTATTTT. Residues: CASGKRMDTQYF.

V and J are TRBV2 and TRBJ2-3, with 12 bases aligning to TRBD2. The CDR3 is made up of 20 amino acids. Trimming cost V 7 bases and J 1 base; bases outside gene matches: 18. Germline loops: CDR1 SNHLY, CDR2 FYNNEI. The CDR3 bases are TGTGCCAGCAAACTAGCGGGGGGTGGTCCTTCGCGGGCCCGCACAGATACGCAGTATTTT. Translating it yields CASKLAGGGPSRARTDTQYF.

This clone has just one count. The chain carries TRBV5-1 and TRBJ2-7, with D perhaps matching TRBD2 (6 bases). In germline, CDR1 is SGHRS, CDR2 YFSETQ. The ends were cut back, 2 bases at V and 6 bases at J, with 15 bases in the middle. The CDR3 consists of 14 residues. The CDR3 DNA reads TGCGCCAGCAGCTTAAGCGGGCCACAACCCGAGCAGTACTTC. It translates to CASSLSGPQPEQYF.